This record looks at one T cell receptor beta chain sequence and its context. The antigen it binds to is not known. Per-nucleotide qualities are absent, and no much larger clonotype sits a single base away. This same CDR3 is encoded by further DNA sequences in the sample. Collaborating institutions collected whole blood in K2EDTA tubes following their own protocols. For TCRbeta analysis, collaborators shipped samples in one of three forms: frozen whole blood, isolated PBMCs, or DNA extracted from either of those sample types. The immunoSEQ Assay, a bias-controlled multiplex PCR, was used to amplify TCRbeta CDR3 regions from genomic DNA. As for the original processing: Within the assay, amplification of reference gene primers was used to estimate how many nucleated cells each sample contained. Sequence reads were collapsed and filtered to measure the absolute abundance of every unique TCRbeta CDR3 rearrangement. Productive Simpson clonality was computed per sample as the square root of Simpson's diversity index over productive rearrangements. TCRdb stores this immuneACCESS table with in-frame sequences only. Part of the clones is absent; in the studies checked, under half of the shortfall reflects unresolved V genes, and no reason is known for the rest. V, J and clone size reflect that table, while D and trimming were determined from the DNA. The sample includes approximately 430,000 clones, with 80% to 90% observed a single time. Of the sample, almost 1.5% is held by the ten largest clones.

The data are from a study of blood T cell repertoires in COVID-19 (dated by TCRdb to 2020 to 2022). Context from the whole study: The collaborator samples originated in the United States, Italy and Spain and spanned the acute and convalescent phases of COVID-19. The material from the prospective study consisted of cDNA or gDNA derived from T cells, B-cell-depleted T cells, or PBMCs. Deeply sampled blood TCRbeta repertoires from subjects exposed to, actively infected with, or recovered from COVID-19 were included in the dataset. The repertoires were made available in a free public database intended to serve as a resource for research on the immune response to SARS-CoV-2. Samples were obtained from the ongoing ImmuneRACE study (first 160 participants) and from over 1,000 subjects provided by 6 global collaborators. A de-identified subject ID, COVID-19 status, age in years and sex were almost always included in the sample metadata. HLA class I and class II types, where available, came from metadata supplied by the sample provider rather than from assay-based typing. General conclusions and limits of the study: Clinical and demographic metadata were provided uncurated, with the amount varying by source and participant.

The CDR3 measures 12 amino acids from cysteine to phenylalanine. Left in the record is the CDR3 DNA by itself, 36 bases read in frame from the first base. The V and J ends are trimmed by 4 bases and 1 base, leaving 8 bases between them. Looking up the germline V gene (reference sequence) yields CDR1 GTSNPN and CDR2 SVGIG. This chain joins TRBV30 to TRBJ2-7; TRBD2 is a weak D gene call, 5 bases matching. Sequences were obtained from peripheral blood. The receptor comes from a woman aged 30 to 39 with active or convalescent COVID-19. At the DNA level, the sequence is TGTGCCTGGAAGGGCGGGTCCTACGAGCAGTACTTC. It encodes CAWKGGSYEQYF.